One and the same sample provided the 27 T cell receptor beta chains below, sequenced in a study of T cells in Graves' hyperthyroidism and ophthalmopathy. Amplification targeted TCR beta CDR3 regions from RNA transcripts. During a first-round RT-PCR of the TCR CDR3, the HTBI primer set was used. TCRdb processed the multiplex PCR reads anew with MiXCR; each CDR3 protein has one entry. The repertoire holds hundreds of thousands of distinct CDR3 sequences, with roughly 15% as singletons. The sequenced sample was blood. The receptors come from a woman aged 18-29 years with Graves' hyperthyroidism.

This clonotype has just a few counts. The chain links TRBV6-1 to TRBJ2-2, with 13 positions matching TRBD2. V gave up 5 bases and J gave up 12 bases; unmatched junction bases: 15. The CDR3 is 17 residues long. The germline gives CDR1 MNHNS, CDR2 SASEGT. CDR3 loop: CASSRGLAGNPPGKLFF. In nucleotides, the CDR3 is TGTGCCAGCAGTAGGGGACTAGCGGGAAATCCACCGGGGAAGCTGTTTTTT.

The table lists this clonotype with a few counts. The chain couples TRBV20-1 to TRBJ1-2; perhaps TRBD1 as D (6 bases). Germline assignment: CDR1 DFQATT and CDR2 SNEGSKA (reference sequence). The CDR3 loop spans 15 amino acids. With 3 bases removed from V and 5 bases from J, the gap between germline ends came to 19 bases. CDR3: CSASPYRQDLYGYTF. DNA of the CDR3: TGCAGTGCTAGCCCTTATCGACAGGATCTTTATGGCTACACCTTC.

There are a few counts of this clonotype. The chain recombines TRBV7-9 with TRBJ2-1, with D maybe TRBD2 (6 bases). The CDR3 is 13 residues long. The V end was cut by 2 bases, the J end by 8 bases, with 10 bases between. Germline V lookup: CDR1 SEHNR, CDR2 FQNEAQ (reference sequence). The CDR3 DNA is TGTGCCAGCAGCTTACCGGGGGACGATGAGCAGTTCTTC. It codes for CASSLPGDDEQFF.

The table lists this clonotype with a few counts. This chain links TRBV9 with TRBJ1-5; no definite D call. From germline, CDR1 is SGDLS and CDR2 YYNGEE. V was pared by 0 bases and J by 5 bases, with 9 bases between. The CDR3 is 14 residues long. The CDR3 reads CASSVDSVDQPQHF. The CDR3 DNA is TGTGCCAGCAGCGTAGACAGTGTTGATCAGCCCCAGCATTTT.

This clonotype was counted at least ten times. The chain joins TRBV7-8 to TRBJ1-2; no reliable D call. The CDR3 spans 15 residues. Germline V CDR1 and CDR2: SGHVS, FQNEAQ. Trimming shortened V by 2 bases and J by 4 bases, and 14 bases separated the two germline ends. As DNA, the CDR3 is TGTGCCAGCAGCTTATCAGGCGGATTCGTCTATGGCTACACCTTC. As protein: CASSLSGGFVYGYTF.

The table lists this clonotype with a few counts. The CDR3 loop reads CAISGVGERGDTQYF. The CDR3 bases are TGTGCCATCAGTGGTGTGGGAGAGAGAGGAGATACGCAGTATTTT. The chain uses TRBV10-3 and TRBJ2-3, with D possibly matching TRBD2 (5 bases). The CDR3 runs to 15 residues. Trimming removed 4 bases at V and 5 bases at J, with 16 bases between. The germline V gene has CDR1 ENHRY and CDR2 SYGVKD.

This clonotype was observed at least ten times. Compared with germline, one end of the junction differs, possibly owing to a read error. The rearrangement links TRBV3-1 to TRBJ2-7; D not certain. This CDR3 is built from 13 residues. Germline V lookup: CDR1 LGHDT, CDR2 YNNKEL (reference sequence). CDR3 DNA sequence: TGTGCCAGCAGCCAAAAAAGCTCCTCCGAGCAGTACTTC. Protein sequence: CASSQKSSSEQYF.

This clonotype was seen more than once but under ten times. This chain uses TRBV5-1 with TRBJ1-1; possible D gene TRBD1, 6 bases. The germline V and J ends were trimmed by 2 bases and 5 bases, with 10 bases remaining between them. Germline V gives CDR1 SGHRS, CDR2 YFSETQ. The CDR3 spans 13 residues. In nucleotides, the CDR3 is TGCGCCAGCAGCTTTCAGGGGTTGACTGAAGCTTTCTTT. It translates to CASSFQGLTEAFF.

This clonotype was seen at least ten times. CDR3 loop: CATFPLQGRTYEQYF. CDR3 in DNA: TGTGCCACCTTTCCCTTACAGGGGCGTACCTACGAGCAGTACTTC. This chain connects TRBV28 to TRBJ2-7, with 7 bases identical to TRBD1. Per the germline V gene, CDR1 is MDHEN and CDR2 is SYDVKM. CDR3 length: 15 amino acids. The junction had 14 bases not matched to a gene; V was cut back by 10 bases and J by 2 bases.

In this sample, this clonotype turned up many times. The chain uses TRBV12-3 or TRBV12-4 and TRBJ1-5; 9 bases agree with TRBD1. The junction had 4 bases not matched to a gene; V was cut back by 1 base and J by 6 bases. This CDR3 region has 15 residues. CDR3 bases: TGTGCCAGCAGTTTAGAGGGACAGGGATTTCAGCCCCAGCATTTT. Translating it yields CASSLEGQGFQPQHF.

The chain carries TRBV10-2 and TRBJ2-2; D possibly corresponds to TRBD2 (6 bases). V was clipped by 5 bases and J by 8 bases, with 15 bases between them. Germline V gives CDR1 WSHSY, CDR2 SAAADI. This CDR3 comprises 14 residues. CDR3 protein: CASSPWEDVGELFF. The CDR3 DNA reads TGCGCCAGCAGTCCTTGGGAGGATGTTGGGGAGCTGTTTTTT.

CDR3 protein: CASSLGPITGAQFF. In nucleotides, the CDR3 is TGTGCCAGCAGTCTAGGGCCGATAACAGGGGCGCAGTTCTTC. The chain has TRBV6-1 and TRBJ2-1; 7 bases are shared with TRBD1. Looked up from germline, CDR1 is MNHNS and CDR2 is SASEGT. This CDR3 region has 14 residues. V lost 5 bases to trimming and J lost 12 bases; unmatched junction nucleotides: 13.

This clonotype was observed a handful of times. This chain joins TRBV12-3 or TRBV12-4 and TRBJ2-5; 11 bases align to TRBD2. Trimming cost V 5 bases and J 3 bases; bases outside gene matches: 8. CDR3 length: 16 amino acids. CDR3 protein: CASSNSGRAAKETQYF. CDR3 DNA sequence: TGTGCCAGCAGTAATAGCGGGAGGGCCGCTAAAGAGACCCAGTACTTC.

This clonotype was seen more than once but under ten times. The gene calls are TRBV20-1 and TRBJ2-7; 14 bases are shared with TRBD2. CDR1 is DFQATT, CDR2 SNEGSKA, per germline (reference sequence). Trimming removed 6 bases from V and 9 bases from J; junction bases left unmatched: 16. This CDR3 is 16 amino acids long. DNA of the CDR3: TGCAGTGCAATACAGTCGACTAGCGGGAGGGCCTCGGTGCAGTACTTC. This gives the protein CSAIQSTSGRASVQYF.

This clonotype has at least ten counts. V and J are TRBV27 and TRBJ2-1; 7 nucleotides line up with TRBD1. The ends lost 5 bases at V and 0 bases at J; junction bases unmatched: 4. The CDR3 extends over 15 amino acids. The germline V gene encodes CDR1 MNHEY and CDR2 SMNVEV (reference sequence). This CDR3 reads CASSTQGSSYNEQFF. The CDR3 DNA follows: TGTGCCAGCAGTACACAGGGGAGCTCCTACAATGAGCAGTTCTTC.

The chain has TRBV19 and TRBJ1-4; D ambiguous. The CDR3 runs to 18 residues. The V end was cut by 3 bases, the J end by 2 bases, with 19 bases between. CDR1 is LNHDA, CDR2 SQIVND, per germline (reference sequence). CDR3 sequence reads: CASSISVVAGVTNEKLFF. Written as DNA, the CDR3 is TGTGCCAGTAGTATCTCGGTCGTCGCTGGGGTTACTAATGAAAAACTGTTTTTT.

At least ten counts were recorded for this clonotype. V gene TRBV2 combines with J gene TRBJ2-1; the match to TRBD2 covers 9 bases. CDR3 length equals 14 residues. The germline CDR1 and CDR2 sequences are SNHLY and FYNNEI. With V trimmed by 8 bases and J by 3 bases, 5 bases remained unmatched. As DNA, the CDR3 is TGTGCCAGCCCCCCAGCGGGAGGCTACAATGAGCAGTTCTTC. This encodes CASPPAGGYNEQFF.

The chain links TRBV15 to TRBJ2-4, with unresolved D. The CDR3 covers 12 residues. Germline V gene data show CDR1 as LNHNV and CDR2 as YYDKDF (reference sequence). Between the trimmed V and J ends, which lost 0 bases and 8 bases, there was a span of 5 bases. The DNA of the CDR3 is TGTGCCACCAGCAGAGATTCCCACATTCAGTACTTC. Protein: CATSRDSHIQYF.

In DNA, the CDR3 is TGCAGCGCCTACACGGCAACTAATGAAAAACTGTTTTTT. Encoded protein: CSAYTATNEKLFF. The chain couples TRBV29-1 to TRBJ1-4; D not certain. The CDR3 loop spans 13 amino acids. The V end lost 7 bases, the J end lost 0 bases, and 9 bases lay between the germline ends. Looked up from germline, CDR1 is SQVTM and CDR2 is ANQGSEA.

This clonotype was seen at least ten times. The V and J genes are TRBV7-8 and TRBJ2-3, with 11 bases lining up with TRBD2. In germline, CDR1 is SGHVS, CDR2 FQNEAQ. V was clipped by 1 base and J by 1 base; unmatched bases: 4. This CDR3 spans 17 amino acids. CDR3 region: CASSLVSGRAGTDTQYF. The CDR3 DNA reads as TGTGCCAGCAGCTTAGTTAGCGGGAGGGCAGGCACAGATACGCAGTATTTT.

With respect to this clonotype: The CDR3 end shows no conserved phenylalanine or tryptophan, and so a read error is likely. This chain connects TRBV19 to TRBJ2-1, with D hard to call. CDR3 size: 13 residues. The germline V and J ends were trimmed by 10 bases and 7 bases, with 17 bases remaining between them. The germline V gene encodes CDR1 LNHDA and CDR2 SQIVND (reference sequence). The CDR3 region has the DNA TGTGCCACTCCAGGTATTGGTGAGAATGAGCAGTTCCTC. Residues: CATPGIGENEQFL.

This clonotype was seen repeatedly, ten times or more. The V call is TRBV27, the J call TRBJ2-3; D not resolved. The V end lost 0 bases, the J end lost 2 bases, and 6 bases lay between the germline ends. The CDR3 is 14 amino acids. Germline V gives CDR1 MNHEY, CDR2 SMNVEV (reference sequence). Here the CDR3 DNA reads TGTGCCAGCAGTTTATCGCAGAACACAGATACGCAGTATTTT. Protein: CASSLSQNTDTQYF.

This clonotype was seen at least ten times. The chain is built from TRBV30 and TRBJ2-2, with TRBD1 matching 7 bases. The junction had 7 bases not matched to a gene; V was cut back by 4 bases and J by 5 bases. Germline V lookup: CDR1 GTSNPN, CDR2 SVGIG (reference sequence). This CDR3 is built from 14 residues. In nucleotides, the CDR3 is TGTGCCTGGAACAGGGGACGGGGAACCGGGGAGCTGTTTTTT. Amino acids: CAWNRGRGTGELFF.

This clonotype was recorded many times. The chain is built from TRBV11-2 and TRBJ2-1, with D perhaps matching TRBD2 (5 bases). The germline V gene encodes CDR1 SGHAT and CDR2 FQNNGV. This CDR3 spans 11 amino acids. The germline V and J ends were trimmed by 1 base and 10 bases, with 5 bases remaining between them. CDR3 protein: CASSLGLEQFF. The DNA of the CDR3 is TGTGCCAGCAGCTTAGGACTAGAGCAGTTCTTC. The whole variable domain, remainder taken from reference TRBV11-2 and TRBJ2-1, is EAGVAQSPRYKIIEKRQSVAFWCNPISGHATLYWYQQILGQGPKLLIQFQNNGVVDDSQLPKDRFSAERLKGVDSTLKIQPAKLEDSAVYLCASSLGLEQFFGPGTRLTVL.

This clonotype was picked up a small number of times. The chain joins TRBV6-1 to TRBJ2-3; the match to TRBD1 covers 8 bases. The germline V gene encodes CDR1 MNHNS and CDR2 SASEGT. The V and J ends lost 6 bases and 7 bases, in that order; junction bases with no gene match: 9. The CDR3 sequence is 14 residues long. The CDR3 spells CASSLNYRGNTQYF. The CDR3 nucleotides read TGTGCCAGCAGCCTGAATTACAGGGGGAATACGCAGTATTTT.

This clonotype showed up many times. The chain carries TRBV7-9 and TRBJ1-6; possible D gene TRBD1, 5 bases. Trimming shortened V by 7 bases and J by 10 bases, and 17 bases separated the two germline ends. Germline V gives CDR1 SEHNR, CDR2 FQNEAQ (reference sequence). The CDR3 totals 14 residues. The DNA of the CDR3 is TGTGCCAGCACCCGTGGGGGACTGGACTCACCCCTCCACTTT. This translates into CASTRGGLDSPLHF.

This clonotype was observed many times. The chain uses TRBV18 and TRBJ2-5, with D tentatively TRBD1 (6 bases). Germline V CDR1 and CDR2: KGHSH, LQKENI. The ends were cut back, 0 bases at V and 2 bases at J, with 13 bases in the middle. The CDR3 is 16 amino acids. For the CDR3, the DNA is TGTGCCAGCTCACCACCGGGACAAACAAATCAAGAGACCCAGTACTTC. As protein: CASSPPGQTNQETQYF. Full variable domain (remainder filled in from reference TRBV18 and TRBJ2-5): NAGVMQNPRHLVRRRGQEARLRCSPMKGHSHVYWYRQLPEEGLKFMVYLQKENIIDESGMPKERFSAEFPKEGPSILRIQQVVRGDSAAYFCASSPPGQTNQETQYFGPGTRLLVL.